Below are 5 T cell receptor beta chains sequenced from a single sample in a study of blood T cell repertoires in COVID-19. The assay was immunoSEQ multiplex PCR, and TCRdb's table has in-frame clones only and misses some. The table has roughly 35,000 clones, 78% seen once; the top ten hold 35%. Sample: peripheral blood. The receptors shown here come from a man aged 80 or over with acute or convalescent COVID-19.

The J gene is TRBJ1-2, the V gene TRBV15; TRBD1 might be the D (5 bases). Germline loops: CDR1 LNHNV, CDR2 YYDKDF (reference sequence). V dropped 3 bases and J dropped 5 bases, with 7 bases sitting between them. CDR3 length: 12 amino acids. The CDR3, as DNA: TGTGCCACCAGCAGGGACATTTATGGCTACACCTTC. This sequence encodes CATSRDIYGYTF.

The rearrangement links TRBV12-2 to TRBJ1-2; the table's D call of TRBD1 was not tested on the DNA. TRBV12-2 is a recognized pseudogene. The CDR3 length is 14 residues. In nucleotides, the CDR3 is TGTGCAAGTCGCGCACACAGGGTTAACTATGGCTACACCTTC. Its protein is CASRAHRVNYGYTF.

The V call is TRBV15, the J call TRBJ2-3, with 8 bases matching TRBD2. The V gene's germline CDR1 is LNHNV and CDR2 YYDKDF (reference sequence). V lost 1 base, J lost 3 bases, and 3 bases stayed unmatched. The CDR3 has 15 amino acids. The CDR3 sequence: CATSRAGGRTDTQYF. The CDR3 bases are TGTGCCACCAGCAGAGCGGGGGGGCGGACAGATACGCAGTATTTT. The full variable domain, completed using reference TRBV15 and TRBJ2-3, is DAMVIQNPRYQVTQFGKPVTLSCSQTLNHNVMYWYQQKSSQAPKLLFHYYDKDFNNEADTPDNFQSRRPNTSFCFLDIRSPGLGDTAMYLCATSRAGGRTDTQYFGPGTRLTVL.

This clone came up a few times. The germline gene is not matched at one end of the junction; a read error may be the cause. Here the CDR3 DNA reads TGTGCCAGCAGCTTGACAGGGGGCAACCAGCCCCAGCATTTT. It encodes CASSLTGGNQPQHF. V usage is TRBV7-2 and J usage is TRBJ1-5; 10 nucleotides agree with TRBD1. This CDR3 spans 14 amino acids. Germline lookup yields CDR1 SGHTA and CDR2 FQGNSA.

The V call is TRBV5-6, the J call TRBJ2-7; possible D gene TRBD2, 6 bases. The V gene lost 1 base and the J gene lost 5 bases, with 13 bases spanning the gap. The CDR3 spans 14 residues. Per germline, CDR1 SGHDT and CDR2 YYEEEE. CDR3 nucleotide sequence: TGTGCCAGCAGCTTGAATTTTGGAGGGAACGAGCAGTACTTC. Protein sequence: CASSLNFGGNEQYF.